The present entry profiles one T cell receptor beta chain with its context. These data are taken from a study of blood T cell repertoires in COVID-19. Study-level background: The origin of the acute and convalescent COVID-19 samples was the United States, Italy and Spain. The cDNA or gDNA used as material had been derived from T cells, B-cell-depleted T cells, or PBMCs.

This CDR3 has 12 amino acids. Germline CDR1 and CDR2: SGHNT and YENEEA. The V gene lost 2 bases and the J gene lost 6 bases, with 6 bases spanning the gap. In the original workflow: It was from reference gene primer amplification that nucleated cell counts were estimated. The repertoire was sequenced with immunoSEQ multiplex PCR; TCRdb's copy has only in-frame clones and lacks some. D and trimming were read from the DNA, whereas the V and J calls and clone size are those reported in that table. In the table there are under 300,000 clones, more than 85% of which are singletons. This TCR was sampled from a woman aged 70-85 years with active or convalescent COVID-19. This sequence joins TRBV11-3 and TRBJ2-3; D gene unclear. The specimen was peripheral blood. The CDR3 region is CASSLSSDTQYF. The CDR3 DNA is TGTGCCAGCAGCTTATCTTCCGATACGCAGTATTTT.